These 3 T cell receptor beta chains originate from one sample sequenced in a study of siplizumab effects on memory and regulatory T cells. The data were produced by immunoSEQ multiplex PCR, yet TCRdb's version contains in-frame clones alone and is incomplete. Of tens of thousands of clones listed, about 88% are singletons. The sequencing sample was made of naive CD8+ T cells sorted from blood. The receptor set was obtained from a human donor in good health.

The chain uses TRBV14 and TRBJ2-7; D remains unclear. The CDR3 spans 13 residues. Per germline, CDR1 SGHDN and CDR2 FVKESK. V gave up 3 bases and J gave up 5 bases, with 11 bases separating them. The CDR3 here is CASSQERGHEQYF. The CDR3 nucleotides are TGTGCCAGCAGCCAGGAACGAGGCCACGAGCAGTACTTC.

The rearrangement joins TRBV21-1 to TRBJ1-1. TRBV21-1 is classified as a pseudogene. The CDR3 covers 15 residues. CDR3 amino acids: CASSKRPSVNTEAFF. The CDR3 DNA sequence: TGTGCCAGCAGCAAACGCCCCAGCGTAAACACTGAAGCTTTCTTT.

DNA of the CDR3: TGTGCCAGCACCCGTACTAGCGGGAGTCCAGATACGCAGTATTTT. Translation gives CASTRTSGSPDTQYF. The chain recombines TRBV7-9 with TRBJ2-3; 11 nucleotides agree with TRBD2. The CDR3 runs to 15 residues. In germline, CDR1 is SEHNR, CDR2 FQNEAQ (reference sequence). V shed 7 bases and J 4 bases; nucleotides not matched to a gene: 7. The variable domain in full, completed from reference TRBV7-9 and TRBJ2-3, reads DTGVSQNPRHKITKRGQNVTFRCDPISEHNRLYWYRQTLGQGPEFLTYFQNEAQLEKSRLLSDRFSAERPKGSFSTLEIQRTEQGDSAMYLCASTRTSGSPDTQYFGPGTRLTVL.